This note documents a single T cell receptor (beta chain) sequence. Its antigen is still unknown. It was with a sample-barcoded 5' primer and a J-beta primer mix that a second PCR of roughly 6 to 11 cycles was run. Tagging of each cDNA molecule was performed by a template-switch adaptor with 12 random nucleotides. At least 3 million CDR3-containing paired-end reads were obtained per sample. TCRdb independently ran MiXCR on the 5' RACE reads; one entry per CDR3 protein. Among about 1.8 million distinct CDR3 sequences, roughly 49% were seen once, and the ten largest hold approximately 2.1%. Every donor contributed ten milliliters of peripheral blood by blood draw. The sample is drawn from a study of blood T cells in healthy people across ages. The germline V gene encodes CDR1 SGHAT and CDR2 FQNNGV. Trimming took 5 bases from V and 0 from J, leaving 11 bases between them. The CDR3 covers 14 residues. Points from the study as a whole: Older individuals had lower TCR beta diversity per million T cells (the decline was roughly linear).

Source material: blood. This sequence joins TRBV11-2 and TRBJ2-7; D gene ambiguous. This clonotype was sampled from a woman aged 40-49 years in good health. This CDR3 reads CASSPPHSSYEQYF. The CDR3 nucleotides read TGTGCCAGCAGCCCCCCCCATAGCTCCTACGAGCAGTACTTC.